This T cell receptor (beta chain) appears in the sequencing data of a study of shared clonotypes between healthy human individuals. Overall study: Each donor's CD8 memory used one plate, CD8 naive two, each CD4 subset three.

Each PCR replicate from the sorted subsets contained roughly 210 ng DNA, which is about 31,000 T cell genomes. TCRdb keeps only in-frame clones here, not all; method: immunoSEQ multiplex PCR. The sample includes about 2.2 million clones, 80% to 95% of them seen just once. For this clone: Its antigen is not known.

Study-wide results and limits: The researchers took only blood, and tissue repertoires probably look different. Against clonotypes common to all four donors, non-shared ones had lower generation probabilities.

Naive CD8 populations comprised CD45RO-negative cells positively selected for CCR7, excluding terminally differentiated effector memory CD45RA+ cells. Germline V gene lookup returns CDR1 LGHNA and CDR2 YSLEER. V was cut by 0 bases and J by 9 bases, with 12 bases left in between. CDR3 length: 14 residues. This chain joins TRBV4-3 and TRBJ2-1, with D tentatively TRBD1 (6 bases). The sequence derives from a man aged 18 to 29 in good health. Some clones in this sample may be carry-over from other donors' samples. Sequencing was performed on naive CD8+ T cells from PBMCs. The CDR3: CASSQDGVGGEQFF. DNA of the CDR3: TGCGCCAGCAGCCAAGACGGAGTAGGGGGTGAGCAGTTCTTC.